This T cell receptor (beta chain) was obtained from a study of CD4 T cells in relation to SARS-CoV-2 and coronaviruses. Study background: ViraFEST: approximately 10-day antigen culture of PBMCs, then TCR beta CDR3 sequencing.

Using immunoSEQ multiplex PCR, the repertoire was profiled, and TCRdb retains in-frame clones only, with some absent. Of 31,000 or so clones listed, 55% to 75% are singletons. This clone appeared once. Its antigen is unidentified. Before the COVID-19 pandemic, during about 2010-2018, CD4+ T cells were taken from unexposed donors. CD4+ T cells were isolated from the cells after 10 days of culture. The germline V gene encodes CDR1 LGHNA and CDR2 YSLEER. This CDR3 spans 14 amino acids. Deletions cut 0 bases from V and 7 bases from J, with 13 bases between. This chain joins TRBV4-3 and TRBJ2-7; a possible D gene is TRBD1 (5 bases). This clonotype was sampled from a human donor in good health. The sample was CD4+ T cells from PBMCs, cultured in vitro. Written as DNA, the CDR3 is TGCGCCAGCAGCCAAGATTGGGCAGGGCGGGAGCAGTACTTC. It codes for CASSQDWAGREQYF.